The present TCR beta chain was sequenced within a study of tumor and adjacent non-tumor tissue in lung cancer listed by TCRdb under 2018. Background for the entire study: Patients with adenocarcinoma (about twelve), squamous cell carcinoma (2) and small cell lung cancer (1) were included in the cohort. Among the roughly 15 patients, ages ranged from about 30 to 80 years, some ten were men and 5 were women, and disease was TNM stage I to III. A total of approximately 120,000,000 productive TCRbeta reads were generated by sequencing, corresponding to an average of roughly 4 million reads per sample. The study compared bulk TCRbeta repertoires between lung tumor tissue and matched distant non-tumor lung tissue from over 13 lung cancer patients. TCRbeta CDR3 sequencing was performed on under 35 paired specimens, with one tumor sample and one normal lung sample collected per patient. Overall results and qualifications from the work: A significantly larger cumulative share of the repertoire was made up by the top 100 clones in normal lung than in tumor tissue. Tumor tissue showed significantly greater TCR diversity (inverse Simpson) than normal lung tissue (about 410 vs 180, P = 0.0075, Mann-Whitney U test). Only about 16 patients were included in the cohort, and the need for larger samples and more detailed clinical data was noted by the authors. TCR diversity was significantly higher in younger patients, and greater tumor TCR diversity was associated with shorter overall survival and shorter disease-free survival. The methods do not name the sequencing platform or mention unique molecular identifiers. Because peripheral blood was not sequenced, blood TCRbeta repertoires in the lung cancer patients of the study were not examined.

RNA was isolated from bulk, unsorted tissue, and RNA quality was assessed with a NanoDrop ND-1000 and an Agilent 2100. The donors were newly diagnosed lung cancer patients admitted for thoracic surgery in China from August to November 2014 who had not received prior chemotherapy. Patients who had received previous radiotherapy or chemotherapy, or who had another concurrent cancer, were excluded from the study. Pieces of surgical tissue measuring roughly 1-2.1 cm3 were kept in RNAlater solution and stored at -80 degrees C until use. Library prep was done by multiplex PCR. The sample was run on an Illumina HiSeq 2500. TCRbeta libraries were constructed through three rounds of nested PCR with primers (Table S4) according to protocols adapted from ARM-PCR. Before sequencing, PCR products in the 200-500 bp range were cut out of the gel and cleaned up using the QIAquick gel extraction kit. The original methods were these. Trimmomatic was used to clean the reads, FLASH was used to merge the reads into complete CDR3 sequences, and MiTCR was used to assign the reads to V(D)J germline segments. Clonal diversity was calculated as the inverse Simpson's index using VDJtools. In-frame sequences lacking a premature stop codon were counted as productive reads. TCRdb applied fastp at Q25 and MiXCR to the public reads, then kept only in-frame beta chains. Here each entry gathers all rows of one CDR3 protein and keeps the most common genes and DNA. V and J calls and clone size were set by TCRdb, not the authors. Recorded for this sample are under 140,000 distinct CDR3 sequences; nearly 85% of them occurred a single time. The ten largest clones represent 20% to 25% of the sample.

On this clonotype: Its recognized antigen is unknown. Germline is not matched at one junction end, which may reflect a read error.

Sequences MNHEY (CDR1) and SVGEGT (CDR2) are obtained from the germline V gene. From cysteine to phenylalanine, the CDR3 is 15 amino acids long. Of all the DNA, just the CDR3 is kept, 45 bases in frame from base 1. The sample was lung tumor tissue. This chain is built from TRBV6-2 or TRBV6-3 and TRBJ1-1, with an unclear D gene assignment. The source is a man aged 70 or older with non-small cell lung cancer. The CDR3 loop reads CASSYWAGSNIEAFF. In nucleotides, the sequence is TGTGCCAGCAGTTACTGGGCAGGTTCGAACATTGAAGCTTTCTTC.